This TCR beta chain was recovered during a study of blood T cells in healthy people across ages (dated by TCRdb to the mid-2010s). Background for the entire study: In model experiments, roughly one uniquely barcoded TCR beta cDNA molecule per two T cells was captured by template switching. The donors were divided into four age groups: young (average 16 years), middle-aged (approximately 41), aged (about 61) and long-lived (about 90). The study measured age-related changes in TCR beta repertoire diversity using deep sequencing normalized with unique cDNA molecular identifiers. Two additional independent replicas of 1 million unique cDNA reads from the same blood draw were analyzed for two donors (one aged 18 to 30 and one aged 80 or older). The paper's findings and limits, for the study overall: Since profiling was done on bulk unsorted PBMCs, naive and antigen-experienced compartments could not be conclusively compared. As age increased, observed TCR beta diversity per million T cells dropped in a roughly linear way, and a significant reduction was already evident by age 40. Observed TCR beta diversity correlated strongly with the percentage of naive T cells measured by flow cytometry. Donor CMV infection status was unknown, potentially confounding age-related changes in expanded clonotypes. Estimates of total diversity based on one million sequenced T cells were regarded as lower bounds and as underestimates. Compared with the aged group, more naive CD4+ T cells, fewer expanded clones and increased TCR diversity were shown by the long-lived group, suggesting age selection.

The donors were roughly 40 Caucasian individuals from Russia, aged 6 to 90 years, who were systemically healthy. About 10 milliliters of peripheral blood were drawn from each donor into EDTA-treated Vacutainer tubes. Ficoll-Paque density-gradient centrifugation was used to isolate PBMCs, with at least 7 million per sample. Trizol reagent was used to extract total RNA from PBMCs, with at least 5.5 micrograms per sample. The percentages of naive CD45RAhigh/CD27high T cells were determined by flow cytometry on a PBMC aliquot from every donor. The CDR3 covers 15 residues, taking in both the cysteine and the phenylalanine. Kept here is only the CDR3 DNA, which spans 45 bases and is read in frame from base 1. For CDR1 and CDR2, the germline V gene lists MGHDK and SYGVNS. This clonotype was detected only a few times. The specificity of this receptor is unknown. The germline gene is not matched at one end of the junction; a read error may be the cause.

Libraries were constructed by 5' RACE. TCRdb lists the instrument as Illumina HiSeq 2500. A second PCR of 7 to 11 cycles was performed with a sample-barcoded 5' primer and a J-beta primer mix. Each TCR beta cDNA molecule received a unique molecular identifier from a template-switch 5' adaptor carrying 12 random nucleotides. At least 2.5 million CDR3-containing paired-end reads were obtained from each sample. First-strand cDNA synthesis was performed from all RNA using the Mint cDNA synthesis kit, with priming by a TRBC-specific oligonucleotide. After uracil-DNA glycosylase treatment, a first 18-cycle PCR used universal primers M1SS and BC2_uni_R on all cDNA. Processing in the source paper ran as follows. Normalization of each sample was performed by random selection of 1 million high-quality reads, each carrying a distinct molecular identifier. Reads with shared molecular identifiers were discarded instead of being binned into consensus sequences. MiTCR, run with a Q25 quality threshold and the strictest error-elimination algorithm, handled CDR3 identification, clonotype clustering and error correction. A nonparametric unseen species model with Euler transformation was used to estimate lower-bound total TCR beta diversity. TCRdb's own reprocessing of the public reads used fastp at Q25 and MiXCR and kept productive beta chains. Here each entry gathers all rows of one CDR3 protein and keeps the most common genes and DNA. The authors' filters were not applied to this entry. For this sample the table gives 450,000 to 600,000 distinct CDR3 sequences, of which around 27% were detected only once. Clones ranked in the top ten supply approximately 3.6% of the sample.

These data are also associated with another study on T cells of mothers and their children. Reported in the second study: Donors were nine systemically healthy Caucasian individuals: three mothers and their six children. cDNA synthesis used all of the extracted RNA, with around 1.6 ug of RNA in each 15 ul reaction. In the second PCR, the M1S primer added sample barcodes and 2-4 random nucleotides. Over 8.5 million TCR beta CDR3 reads came from each mother, compared with 3.3 million or so reads from each child. TCR recombination output is similarly shaped by thymic selection in related and unrelated pairs, with a minor effect exerted by inherited differences. Normalized repertoire overlap was always slightly but never significantly higher in related than unrelated mother-child pairs. Persistent microchimeric T cell clones were not detected, at a sensitivity of about 100 clones per million clonotypes. Deep NGS was used in the study to compare the TCR beta repertoires of mothers and children and to look for features that separate related mother-child pairs from unrelated individuals. The mean age was roughly 40 +/- 4 years for the mothers and approximately 11 +/- 4 years for the children. After adapters were ligated using NEBNext reagents, the libraries underwent 100+100 nt paired-end sequencing on an Illumina HiSeq 2000. To prevent cross-contamination, the mother and child libraries were prepared one month apart and sequenced in separate runs. For each donor, between about 450,000 and 2,300,000 distinct TCR beta clonotypes were identified. Naive TCR beta clonotypes were estimated from low-frequency clonotypes matched to each donor's FACS-determined naive share, without sorting.

This TCR was recovered from a boy between 2 and 10 years old in good health. What was sequenced was blood. This chain is built from TRBV25-1 and TRBJ2-5; no D segment can be confidently identified. The sequence in DNA is TGTGCCAGTAGTGAATGGTCGAGAGCGCAAGAGACCCAGTACTTC. The resulting protein is CASSEWSRAQETQYF.